This T cell receptor (beta chain) was retrieved from a study of blood T cell repertoires in COVID-19. Study in general: COVID-19 samples, acute and convalescent, were from the United States, Italy and Spain. The analysed material was cDNA or gDNA that came from T cells, B-cell-depleted T cells, or PBMCs.

Per the study methods: Reference gene primers were amplified, and this amplification served to estimate nucleated cell counts. This table comes from immunoSEQ multiplex PCR, and its TCRdb copy is limited to in-frame clones, with some not included. V, J and clone size were drawn from that table, and D and trimming were deduced from the DNA. The data contain about 77,000 clones, around 90% of them singletons. This clone has only one observation. The CDR3 is 13 amino acids. V lost 1 base to trimming and J lost 6 bases, with 9 bases between them. From germline, CDR1 is LNHDA and CDR2 SQIVND (reference sequence).

J is TRBJ1-1 and V is TRBV19, with D unresolved. This TCR was sampled from a woman at least 80 years old with active or convalescent COVID-19. Sequences were obtained from peripheral blood. CDR3 sequence: CASSIVNGPEAFF. The CDR3 nucleotides are TGTGCCAGTAGTATAGTTAATGGGCCTGAAGCTTTCTTT.